The 21 T cell receptor beta chains below come from one sample, sequenced in a study of shared clonotypes between healthy human individuals. The data were produced by immunoSEQ multiplex PCR, yet TCRdb's version contains in-frame clones alone and is incomplete. The profile shows fewer than 1.6 million clones, approximately 98.5% of them singletons. The material sequenced was naive CD4+ T cells sorted from blood. Subset reported: CD45RA+ positively selected. Source of these receptors: a man younger than 45 in good health.

A note on this clone: Distinct nucleotide sequences in the sample also encode this CDR3. The CDR3: CATSRGDSSYEQYF. CDR3 bases: TGTGCCACCAGCAGAGGGGACAGTTCCTACGAGCAGTACTTC. This chain uses TRBV15 with TRBJ2-7, with 7 bases lining up with TRBD1. Looked up from germline, CDR1 is LNHNV and CDR2 is YYDKDF (reference sequence). The trim removed 1 base at V and 1 base at J, leaving 1 base unmatched. The CDR3 covers 14 residues.

The chain combines TRBV2 with TRBJ1-4, with D uncertain. V lost 7 bases and J lost 6, with 9 bases in between. Germline lookup yields CDR1 SNHLY and CDR2 FYNNEI. This CDR3 spans 12 amino acids. The CDR3 reads CASTRTDEKLFF. The DNA of the CDR3 is TGTGCCAGCACTCGGACGGATGAAAAACTGTTTTTT. Together with reference TRBV2 and TRBJ1-4, the CDR3 gives the full variable domain: EPEVTQTPSHQVTQMGQEVILRCVPISNHLYFYWYRQILGQKVEFLVSFYNNEISEKSEIFDDQFSVERPDGSNFTLKIRSTKLEDSAMYFCASTRTDEKLFFGSGTQLSVL.

The rearrangement joins TRBV18 to TRBJ1-2; perhaps TRBD1 as D (6 bases). The CDR3 is 15 residues long. Trimming took 2 bases from V and 2 from J, leaving 12 bases between them. CDR1 KGHSH and CDR2 LQKENI come from the germline V gene. As DNA, the CDR3 is TGTGCCAGCTCACCAAAGGACAGTTCCAACTATGGCTACACCTTC. This gives the protein CASSPKDSSNYGYTF.

V is TRBV19 and J is TRBJ2-4; 8 bases map to TRBD1. Trimming took 8 bases from V and 1 from J; bases not matched to a gene: 10. The CDR3 runs 16 residues. Germline-derived CDR1 and CDR2 are LNHDA and SQIVND (reference sequence). The CDR3 DNA reads TGTGCCAGTGGGGGCGGACAGGGATACGCCAAAAACATTCAGTACTTC. This gives the protein CASGGGQGYAKNIQYF.

This rearrangement joins TRBV29-1 to TRBJ2-3, with D perhaps TRBD1 or TRBD2 (5 bases each). CDR1 SQVTM and CDR2 ANQGSEA come from the germline V gene. The CDR3 spans 14 residues. Deletions cut 4 bases from V and 0 bases from J, with 11 bases between. The CDR3: CSVAPGPSTDTQYF. For the CDR3, the DNA is TGCAGCGTTGCCCCGGGACCGAGCACAGATACGCAGTATTTT.

This chain's CDR3 is CASSVDTEQFF. In DNA, the CDR3 is TGTGCCAGCAGCGTCGACACTGAGCAGTTCTTC. The chain couples TRBV7-2 to TRBJ2-1; no firm D call. Trimming pared 5 bases from V and 9 bases from J, leaving 8 bases between. This CDR3 has 11 residues. Germline CDR1 is SGHTA and CDR2 is FQGNSA.

V and J are TRBV4-1 and TRBJ2-1; 7 bases map to TRBD2. After removal of 0 bases from V and 0 bases from J, the junction contained 2 bases not matched to a gene. The CDR3 covers 16 residues. Germline-derived CDR1 and CDR2 are MGHRA and YSYEKL. The CDR3 DNA reads as TGCGCCAGCAGCCAAGAGGGCGGGAGCTCCTACAATGAGCAGTTCTTC. Its translation is CASSQEGGSSYNEQFF.

This chain links TRBV19 with TRBJ2-1, with D perhaps matching TRBD1 (5 bases). The CDR3 has 15 residues. The germline V gene has CDR1 LNHDA and CDR2 SQIVND (reference sequence). Trimming took off 3 bases at V and 2 bases at J, with 11 bases between the two ends. The CDR3, as DNA: TGTGCCAGTAGTATCCTCAGGGCGACCTACAATGAGCAGTTCTTC. This codes for CASSILRATYNEQFF. Full variable domain (rest looked up from reference TRBV19 and TRBJ2-1): DGGITQSPKYLFRKEGQNVTLSCEQNLNHDAMYWYRQDPGQGLRLIYYSQIVNDFQKGDIAEGYSVSREKKESFPLTVTSAQKNPTAFYLCASSILRATYNEQFFGPGTRLTVL.

This rearrangement joins TRBV5-4 to TRBJ2-3; TRBD1 might be the D (5 bases). Trimming pared 7 bases from V and 6 bases from J, leaving 15 bases between. Germline V lookup: CDR1 SGHNT, CDR2 YYREEE (reference sequence). This CDR3 spans 13 amino acids. In DNA form, the CDR3 reads TGTGCCAGCCGACAGTATCACAGTGATACGCAGTATTTT. Translation: CASRQYHSDTQYF.

A remark on this clone: Other DNA sequences in this specimen translate into the identical CDR3. CDR3 in DNA: TGCAGCGTTGGTTTGAACACTGAAGCTTTCTTT. It codes for CSVGLNTEAFF. The chain carries TRBV29-1 and TRBJ1-1; D is uncertain. Germline-derived CDR1 and CDR2 are SQVTM and ANQGSEA. V was pared by 4 bases and J by 0 bases, with 3 bases between. This CDR3 spans 11 amino acids. Combining the CDR3 with reference TRBV29-1 and TRBJ1-1 gives the whole variable domain SAVISQKPSRDICQRGTSLTIQCQVDSQVTMMFWYRQQPGQSLTLIATANQGSEATYESGFVIDKFPISRPNLTFSTLTVSNMSPEDSSIYLCSVGLNTEAFFGQGTRLTVV.

The chain combines TRBV2 with TRBJ1-1; D may be TRBD1 (5 bases). The CDR3 loop spans 13 amino acids. Germline CDR1 and CDR2: SNHLY and FYNNEI. V was pared by 4 bases and J by 4 bases, with 10 bases between. The CDR3 DNA reads TGTGCCAGCAGTGGACAGAGGGGCACTGAAGCTTTCTTT. Translating it yields CASSGQRGTEAFF.

The V and J genes are TRBV5-1 and TRBJ2-7, with 7 bases aligning to TRBD1. CDR1 SGHRS and CDR2 YFSETQ come from the germline V gene. Unmatched junction bases numbered 12, after V lost 3 bases and J lost 0 bases. This CDR3 has 17 residues. The chain's CDR3 is CASSSSQGQPSSYEQYF. The CDR3 DNA sequence: TGCGCCAGCAGCTCCAGCCAGGGACAGCCGAGCTCCTACGAGCAGTACTTC. Filled out from reference TRBV5-1 and TRBJ2-7, the complete variable domain reads KAGVTQTPRYLIKTRGQQVTLSCSPISGHRSVSWYQQTPGQGLQFLFEYFSETQRNKGNFPGRFSGRQFSNSRSEMNVSTLELGDSALYLCASSSSQGQPSSYEQYFGPGTRLTVT.

The chain has TRBV5-1 and TRBJ1-1; no clear D gene. V was shortened by 0 bases and J by 3 bases, with 21 bases between the two germline ends. This CDR3 has 18 amino acids. Germline assignment: CDR1 SGHRS and CDR2 YFSETQ. The DNA of the CDR3 is TGCGCCAGCAGCTTGGCACGGGAAACAAGGGCTAGCCACACTGAAGCTTTCTTT. Its translation is CASSLARETRASHTEAFF.

The genes are TRBV11-2 and TRBJ2-7; D may match TRBD1 or TRBD2 (6 bases each). V lost 1 base to trimming and J lost 1 base, with 17 bases between them. From germline, CDR1 is SGHAT and CDR2 FQNNGV. The CDR3 consists of 17 residues. The CDR3 region has the DNA TGTGCCAGCAGCTTAGGGGTTGGGGGGCGCGGGTCCTACGAGCAGTACTTC. This sequence encodes CASSLGVGGRGSYEQYF. Supplemented by reference TRBV11-2 and TRBJ2-7, the full variable domain reads EAGVAQSPRYKIIEKRQSVAFWCNPISGHATLYWYQQILGQGPKLLIQFQNNGVVDDSQLPKDRFSAERLKGVDSTLKIQPAKLEDSAVYLCASSLGVGGRGSYEQYFGPGTRLTVT.

V is TRBV4-2 and J is TRBJ2-3; TRBD2 might be the D (5 bases). Trimming removed 1 base at V and 4 bases at J, with 12 bases between. The germline V gene encodes CDR1 LGHNA and CDR2 YNFKEQ. The CDR3 sequence is 15 residues long. In DNA, the CDR3 is TGTGCCAGCAGCCAAGTACTAGGCCCCGCAGATACGCAGTATTTT. Translation gives CASSQVLGPADTQYF.

This rearrangement joins TRBV4-1 to TRBJ1-1; 7 bases match TRBD1. CDR3 length: 16 residues. Germline V gives CDR1 MGHRA, CDR2 YSYEKL. With V trimmed by 3 bases and J by 0 bases, 7 bases remained unmatched. The CDR3: CASSHRSTGMNTEAFF. CDR3 bases: TGCGCCAGCAGCCACCGATCGACAGGGATGAACACTGAAGCTTTCTTT.

The rearrangement joins TRBV5-1 to TRBJ2-3; 9 bases are a match to TRBD1. The CDR3 has 12 amino acids. Germline V gene data show CDR1 as SGHRS and CDR2 as YFSETQ. Trimming removed 5 bases from V and 13 bases from J; junction bases left unmatched: 8. Here the CDR3 reads CASSSLGQGKYF. CDR3 DNA: TGCGCCAGCAGTTCGTTGGGACAGGGAAAGTATTTT.

In the case of this clone: Other nucleotide sequences in the sample specify the same CDR3. The chain employs TRBV28 and TRBJ2-1, with D possibly being TRBD2 (6 bases). Germline CDR1 reads MDHEN; CDR2 reads SYDVKM. Trimming left V 2 bases short and J 0 bases short, with 8 bases between. The CDR3 covers 15 residues. CDR3 protein: CASSLAGSSYNEQFF. The CDR3 DNA is TGTGCCAGCAGTTTAGCCGGGAGCTCCTACAATGAGCAGTTCTTC.

The chain employs TRBV5-6 and TRBJ2-2; TRBD1 might be the D (5 bases). The CDR3 consists of 17 residues. Germline CDR1 SGHDT, CDR2 YYEEEE. The germline V and J ends were trimmed by 4 bases and 2 bases, with 18 bases remaining between them. For the CDR3, the DNA is TGTGCCAGCAGCGAAAGACGACAGCCACCAAACACCGGGGAGCTGTTTTTT. Residues: CASSERRQPPNTGELFF.

Of note for this clone: Other DNA sequences in this sample translate to the same CDR3. V is TRBV5-1 and J is TRBJ1-5; D possibly corresponds to TRBD1 (5 bases). From germline, CDR1 is SGHRS and CDR2 YFSETQ. This CDR3 contains 14 residues. The V end lost 4 bases, the J end lost 7 bases, and 15 bases lay between the germline ends. The CDR3 here is CASSPTGGGQPQHF. CDR3 DNA sequence: TGCGCCAGCAGCCCAACAGGCGGTGGGCAGCCCCAGCATTTT.

The chain has TRBV15 and TRBJ2-1; 9 nucleotides align to TRBD2. This CDR3 is 18 amino acids long. Germline V gives CDR1 LNHNV, CDR2 YYDKDF (reference sequence). Losses at the gene ends were 0 bases for V and 2 bases for J; bases not matched to a gene: 8. CDR3 region: CATSRDWGLAATYNEQFF. CDR3 DNA: TGTGCCACCAGCAGAGATTGGGGACTAGCAGCTACCTACAATGAGCAGTTCTTC.